This T cell receptor (beta chain) was captured by sequencing in a study of technical replicates of blood from a handful of donors. Clones were sequenced by immunoSEQ multiplex PCR, and TCRdb holds only the in-frame ones, with some missing. The data show 80,000 or so clones, roughly 96% seen once. The CDR3 is 14 amino acids. V lost 3 bases, J lost 8 bases, and 6 bases stayed unmatched. The germline gives CDR1 SEHNR, CDR2 FQNEAQ (reference sequence). The chain uses TRBV7-9 and TRBJ1-2, with 10 bases lining up with TRBD1. The receptor comes from a human donor in good health. Specimen: T cells isolated from PBMCs. For the CDR3, the DNA is TGTGCCAGCAGCTTTGACAGGGGGCCAGAGGGCTACACCTTC. This translates into CASSFDRGPEGYTF.